The clone carrying this T cell receptor beta chain was counted a few times. Its antigen is unidentified. One entry per CDR3 protein results from TCRdb running MiXCR on the reads. The data show approximately 1,000,000 distinct CDR3 sequences, with roughly a third seen just once and roughly 12% held by the top ten. The sample is drawn from a study of T cell repertoires in cytomegalovirus infection. Overall study: The public TCR beta signatures pointed to both CMV infection and matching HLA type.

The V gene's germline CDR1 is SNHLY and CDR2 FYNNEI. CDR3 length equals 13 residues. The ends were cut back, 6 bases at V and 3 bases at J, with 10 bases in the middle. Study-level results: HLA-C-restricted CMV clonotypes gave the most frequent clonotype in two of eight donors.

The sequenced sample was cultured CD8+ T cells from PBMCs, obtained from culture after CMV antigen stimulation. This receptor was identified in a human donor in good health (CMV status not recorded). Some clones in this sample may be carry-over from other donors' samples. The chain uses TRBV2 and TRBJ2-3, with D maybe TRBD1 (5 bases). The CDR3 loop reads CASRGHPTDTQYF. The CDR3 DNA reads as TGTGCCAGCAGAGGACATCCAACAGATACGCAGTATTTT.